This is a list of T cell receptor beta chains from one sample in a study of T cell repertoires in cytomegalovirus infection. MiXCR, applied by TCRdb to the reads, yields one record per CDR3 protein. The table includes approximately 200,000 distinct CDR3 sequences, 22% detected once. The sequenced sample was CD8+ T cells from PBMCs. Receptors originate from a human donor in good health (CMV status not recorded). Some clones in this sample may be carry-over from other donors' samples. The CDR3 runs from the conserved cysteine through the conserved F or W. The order of the fields is clone size, D gene, J gene, V gene, CDR3 protein, CDR3 DNA. The D gene is left open where the match is weak. Size tells how often a clone was seen (once, few, many) or the class of an expanded clone, and some rows leave it out.

>-|TRBD1|TRBJ2-1|TRBV11-3
CASSTRQGDNEQFF
TGTGCCAGCAGCACCCGGCAGGGGGACAATGAGCAGTTCTTC
>once|TRBD1|TRBJ2-7|TRBV14
CASSHGTERYF
TGTGCCAGCAGCCATGGGACAGAGCGGTACTTC
>-|-|TRBJ1-2|TRBV28
CASSLGSGEHYGYTF
TGTGCCAGCAGTTTAGGTTCGGGGGAACACTATGGCTACACCTTC
>-|TRBD1|TRBJ1-3|TRBV28
CASSTRDRVFGNTIYF
TGTGCCAGCAGTACCCGGGACAGGGTATTTGGAAACACCATATATTTT
>-|-|TRBJ2-7|TRBV7-4
CASSLLHGHEQYF
TGTGCCAGCAGCTTATTGCATGGGCACGAGCAGTACTTC
>-|TRBD2|TRBJ2-3|TRBV30
CAWDPGGADTQYF
TGTGCCTGGGATCCGGGAGGCGCAGATACGCAGTATTTT
>many|TRBD2|TRBJ2-1|TRBV27
CASSLQTSGAYNEQFF
TGTGCCAGCAGTTTACAGACTAGCGGGGCGTACAATGAGCAGTTCTTC
>few|TRBD2|TRBJ2-3|TRBV29-1
CSVTGTSGGQITDTQYF
TGCAGCGTTACCGGGACTAGCGGGGGCCAGATCACAGATACGCAGTATTTT
>-|-|TRBJ1-2|TRBV7-9
CASSLGPTLDF
TGTGCCAGCAGCTTGGGACCGACCCTGGACTTC
>-|-|TRBJ1-1|TRBV2
CASSEGAGSLNTEAFF
TGTGCCAGCAGTGAAGGGGCAGGGAGCCTGAACACTGAAGCTTTCTTT
>few|TRBD2|TRBJ2-1|TRBV4-2
CASSSRWNGGAGNEQFF
TGTGCCAGCAGCTCAAGATGGAACGGGGGGGCCGGGAATGAGCAGTTCTTC
>few|TRBD2|TRBJ2-1|TRBV12-3/TRBV12-4
CASTISGGVSF
TGTGCCAGCACCATTAGCGGGGGGGTTTCCTTC
>few|TRBD1|TRBJ1-2|TRBV12-3/TRBV12-4
CATLGQGDSGYGYTF
TGTGCCACCCTGGGACAGGGGGACTCGGGCTATGGCTACACCTTC
>few|-|TRBJ1-1|TRBV14
CASSLELGVVLNTEAFF
TGTGCCAGCAGCCTAGAGCTTGGGGTCGTCTTGAACACTGAAGCTTTCTTT
>few|TRBD1|TRBJ2-5|TRBV28
CASSPHAGTVQETQYF
TGTGCCAGCAGCCCTCACGCAGGGACAGTACAAGAGACCCAGTACTTC
>-|-|TRBJ1-2|TRBV20-1
CSARGGSGAIYGYTF
TGCAGTGCTAGAGGGGGCTCAGGGGCGATCTATGGCTACACCTTC
>few|-|TRBJ2-1|TRBV5-1
CASRGGVSYNEQFF
TGCGCCAGCAGAGGTGGGGTCTCCTACAATGAGCAGTTCTTC
>few|-|TRBJ2-7|TRBV20-1
CSARIEAYEQYF
TGCAGTGCCAGGATCGAGGCGTACGAGCAGTACTTC
>-|TRBD1|TRBJ2-3|TRBV7-2
CASSFSLDRGLDMQYF
TGTGCCAGCAGCTTCTCCCTGGACAGGGGGCTGGATATGCAGTATTTT
>few|-|TRBJ2-7|TRBV7-7
CASSLGVGNSYEQYF
TGTGCCAGCAGCTTAGGAGTTGGGAACTCCTACGAGCAGTACTTC
>-|TRBD1|TRBJ2-3|TRBV29-1
CSVPGGLADTQYF
TGCAGCGTTCCAGGGGGCTTAGCAGATACGCAGTATTTT
>-|-|TRBJ1-1|TRBV2
CARNSGTEAFF
TGTGCCAGGAACAGTGGGACTGAAGCTTTCTTT
>few|TRBD1|TRBJ2-7|TRBV20-1
CSARNRDRSYEQYF
TGCAGTGCTAGAAACCGGGACAGATCCTACGAGCAGTACTTC
>many|-|TRBJ2-4|TRBV7-9
CASSLALGTSGNIQYF
TGTGCCAGCAGCTTAGCGCTTGGGACATCAGGAAACATTCAGTACTTC
>medium-sized|-|TRBJ2-5|TRBV28
CASLFGRGPQETQYF
TGTGCCAGTCTCTTCGGGCGGGGTCCGCAAGAGACCCAGTACTTC
>-|-|TRBJ1-1|TRBV9
CASSVAGDLWTEAFF
TGTGCCAGCAGCGTAGCGGGGGATCTGTGGACTGAAGCTTTCTTT
>-|-|TRBJ2-7|TRBV27
CASSFASSYEQYF
TGTGCCAGCAGTTTCGCGAGCTCCTACGAGCAGTACTTC
>few|TRBD1|TRBJ2-7|TRBV7-2
CASGPGQSYEQYF
TGTGCCAGCGGTCCGGGACAGTCCTACGAGCAGTACTTC
>many|-|TRBJ1-2|TRBV28
CASSTTGFRVPYGYTF
TGTGCCAGCAGTACCACAGGGTTTCGGGTCCCCTATGGCTACACCTTC
>many|-|TRBJ2-1|TRBV6-1
CASIVLRGTYNEQFF
TGTGCCAGCATTGTCCTCAGGGGCACCTACAATGAGCAGTTCTTC
>-|-|TRBJ2-1|TRBV7-8
CASSSPDGNLFQDEQFF
TGTGCCAGCAGCTCCCCAGACGGCAATCTTTTTCAGGATGAGCAGTTCTTC
>-|-|TRBJ1-1|TRBV29-1
CSALDGGTEAFF
TGCAGCGCCCTGGACGGGGGCACTGAAGCTTTCTTT
>few|TRBD1|TRBJ2-1|TRBV19
CASSILFQGDHNEQFF
TGTGCCAGTAGTATCTTGTTCCAGGGGGACCACAATGAGCAGTTCTTC
>-|-|TRBJ1-1|TRBV4-1
CASSLFGPMNTEAFF
TGCGCCAGCAGCCTCTTCGGCCCTATGAACACTGAAGCTTTCTTT
>few|TRBD1|TRBJ2-5|TRBV28
CASKFRGLQETQYF
TGTGCCAGCAAATTCAGGGGGCTCCAAGAGACCCAGTACTTC
>-|-|TRBJ1-1|TRBV28
CASSWKGDTEAFF
TGTGCCAGCAGTTGGAAGGGCGACACTGAAGCTTTCTTT
>-|TRBD2|TRBJ2-3|TRBV7-8
CASSAFPEASGGVRTDTQYF
TGTGCCAGCAGTGCTTTTCCGGAGGCTAGCGGGGGGGTACGCACAGATACGCAGTATTTT
>-|TRBD2|TRBJ2-1|TRBV11-2
CASSLPNRWTSGDYNEQFF
TGTGCCAGCAGCTTACCAAACCGTTGGACTAGCGGGGATTACAATGAGCAGTTCTTC
>few|-|TRBJ2-1|TRBV12-3/TRBV12-4
CASTRSVEQFF
TGTGCCAGCACCCGGAGTGTTGAGCAGTTCTTC
>once|-|TRBJ1-5|TRBV25-1
CASSEGTGGMYQPQHF
TGTGCCAGCAGTGAAGGGACTGGCGGAATGTATCAGCCCCAGCATTTT
>once|TRBD2|TRBJ2-7|TRBV7-9
CASAPLAGTFEQYF
TGTGCCAGCGCCCCCCTAGCGGGAACCTTCGAGCAGTACTTC
>few|-|TRBJ1-1|TRBV27
CASSSVGGGWNEAFF
TGTGCCAGCAGCTCCGTCGGGGGCGGTTGGAATGAAGCTTTCTTT